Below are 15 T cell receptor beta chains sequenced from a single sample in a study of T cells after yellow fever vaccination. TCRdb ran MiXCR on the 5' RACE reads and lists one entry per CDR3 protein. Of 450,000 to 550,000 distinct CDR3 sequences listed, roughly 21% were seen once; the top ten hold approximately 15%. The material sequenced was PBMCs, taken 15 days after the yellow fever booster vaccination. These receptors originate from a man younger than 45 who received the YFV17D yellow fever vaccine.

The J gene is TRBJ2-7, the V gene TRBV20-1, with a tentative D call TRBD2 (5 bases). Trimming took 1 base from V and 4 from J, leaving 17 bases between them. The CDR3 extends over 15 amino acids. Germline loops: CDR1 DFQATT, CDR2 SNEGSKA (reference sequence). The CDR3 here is CSARASAQDYYEQYF. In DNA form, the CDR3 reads TGCAGTGCTAGAGCCAGCGCCCAAGACTATTACGAGCAGTACTTC.

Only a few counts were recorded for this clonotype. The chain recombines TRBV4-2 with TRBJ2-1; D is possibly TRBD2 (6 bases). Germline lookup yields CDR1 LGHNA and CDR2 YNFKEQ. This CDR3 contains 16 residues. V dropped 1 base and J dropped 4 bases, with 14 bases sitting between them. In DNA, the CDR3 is TGTGCCAGCAGCCAAGCATTGCGGGGCCCGTACAATGAGCAGTTCTTC. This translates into CASSQALRGPYNEQFF.

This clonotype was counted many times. The CDR3 DNA sequence: TGTGCCACCAGCAGTCACCAAGAGACCCAGTACTTC. It codes for CATSSHQETQYF. V is TRBV15 and J is TRBJ2-5; D unclear. V shed 3 bases and J shed 0 bases, with 2 bases lying between them. Germline CDR1 reads LNHNV; CDR2 reads YYDKDF (reference sequence). The CDR3 has 12 amino acids. The full variable domain, with the rest looked up from reference TRBV15 and TRBJ2-5, is DAMVIQNPRYQVTQFGKPVTLSCSQTLNHNVMYWYQQKSSQAPKLLFHYYDKDFNNEADTPDNFQSRRPNTSFCFLDIRSPGLGDTAMYLCATSSHQETQYFGPGTRLLVL.

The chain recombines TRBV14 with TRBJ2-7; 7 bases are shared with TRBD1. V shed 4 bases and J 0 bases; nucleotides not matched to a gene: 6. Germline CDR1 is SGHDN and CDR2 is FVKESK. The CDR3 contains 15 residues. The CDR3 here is CASSRWDRGSYEQYF. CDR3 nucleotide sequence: TGTGCCAGCAGCCGATGGGACAGAGGCTCCTACGAGCAGTACTTC.

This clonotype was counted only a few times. Here the CDR3 DNA reads TGCGTTATCCGTTCACAGGGAGGTGGCTACACCTTC. This codes for CVIRSQGGGYTF. The genes are TRBV20-1 and TRBJ1-2, with D possibly being TRBD1 (6 bases). The CDR3 is 12 amino acids. Germline V gene lookup returns CDR1 DFQATT and CDR2 SNEGSKA (reference sequence).

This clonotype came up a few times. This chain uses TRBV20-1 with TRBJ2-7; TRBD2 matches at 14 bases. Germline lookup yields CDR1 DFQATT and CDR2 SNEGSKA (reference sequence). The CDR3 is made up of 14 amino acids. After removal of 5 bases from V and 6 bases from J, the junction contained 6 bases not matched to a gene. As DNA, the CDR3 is TGCAGTGCTCCCGGGACTAGCGGGAGTCTCGAGCAGTACTTC. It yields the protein CSAPGTSGSLEQYF.

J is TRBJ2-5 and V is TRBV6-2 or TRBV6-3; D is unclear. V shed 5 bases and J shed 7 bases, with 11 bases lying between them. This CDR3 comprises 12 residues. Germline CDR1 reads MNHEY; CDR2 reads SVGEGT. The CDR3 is CASSPQAGTQYF. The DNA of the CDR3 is TGTGCCAGCAGTCCCCAAGCCGGGACCCAGTACTTC.

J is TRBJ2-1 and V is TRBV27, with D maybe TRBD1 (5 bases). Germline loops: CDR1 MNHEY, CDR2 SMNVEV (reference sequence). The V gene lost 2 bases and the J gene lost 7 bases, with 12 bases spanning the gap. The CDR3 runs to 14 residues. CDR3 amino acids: CASSLLRGRNEQFF. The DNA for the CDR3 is TGTGCCAGCAGTTTACTAAGGGGTAGGAATGAGCAGTTCTTC.

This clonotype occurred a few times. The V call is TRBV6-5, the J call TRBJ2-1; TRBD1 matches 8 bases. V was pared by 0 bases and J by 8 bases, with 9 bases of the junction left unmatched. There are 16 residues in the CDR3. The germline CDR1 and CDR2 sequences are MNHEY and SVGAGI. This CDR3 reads CASSYSSRTGKHEQFF. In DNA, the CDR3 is TGTGCCAGCAGTTACTCGAGTAGGACAGGGAAGCATGAGCAGTTCTTC.

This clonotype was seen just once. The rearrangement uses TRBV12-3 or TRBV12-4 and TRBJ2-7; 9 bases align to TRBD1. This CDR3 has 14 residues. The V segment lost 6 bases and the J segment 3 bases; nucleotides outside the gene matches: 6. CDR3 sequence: CASREPGQGYEQYF. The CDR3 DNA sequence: TGTGCCAGCAGAGAGCCGGGACAGGGCTACGAGCAGTACTTC.

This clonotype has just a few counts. For the CDR3, the DNA is TGCGCCAGCAGCTTGGCCGTGGTGCCCGGGACAGGGGACCATTGGGCAGATACGCAGTATTTT. Its protein is CASSLAVVPGTGDHWADTQYF. V gene TRBV5-1 combines with J gene TRBJ2-3, with 10 bases fitting TRBD1. Trimming cost V 0 bases and J 4 bases; bases outside gene matches: 20. CDR1 and CDR2 (germline): SGHRS, YFSETQ. There are 21 residues in the CDR3.

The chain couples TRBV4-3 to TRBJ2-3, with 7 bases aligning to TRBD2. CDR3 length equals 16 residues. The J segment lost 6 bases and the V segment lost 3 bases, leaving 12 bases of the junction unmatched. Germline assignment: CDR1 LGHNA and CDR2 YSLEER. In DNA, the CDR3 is TGCGCCAGCAGCCACTCACTAGCGAGAGCTGAGGATACGCAGTATTTT. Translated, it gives CASSHSLARAEDTQYF.

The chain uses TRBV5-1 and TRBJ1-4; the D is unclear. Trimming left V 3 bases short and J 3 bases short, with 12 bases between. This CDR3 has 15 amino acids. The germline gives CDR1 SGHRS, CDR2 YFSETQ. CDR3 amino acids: CASSWKGAANEKLFF. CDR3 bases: TGCGCCAGCAGCTGGAAGGGCGCAGCTAATGAAAAACTGTTTTTT.

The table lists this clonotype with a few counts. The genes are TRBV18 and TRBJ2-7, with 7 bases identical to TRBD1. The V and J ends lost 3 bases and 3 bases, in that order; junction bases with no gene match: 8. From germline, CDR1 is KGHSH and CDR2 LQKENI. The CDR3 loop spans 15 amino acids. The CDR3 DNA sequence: TGTGCCAGCTCACCGATGGGACAGACGAGCTACGAGCAGTACTTC. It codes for CASSPMGQTSYEQYF.

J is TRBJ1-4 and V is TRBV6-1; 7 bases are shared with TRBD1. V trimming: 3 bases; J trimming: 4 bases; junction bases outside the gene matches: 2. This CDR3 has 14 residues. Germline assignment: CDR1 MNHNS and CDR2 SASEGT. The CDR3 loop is CASSERGRNEKLFF. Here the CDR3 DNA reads TGTGCCAGCAGTGAGAGGGGGCGTAATGAAAAACTGTTTTTT.